Below, one T cell receptor beta chain is given with its context. The sample belongs to a study of blood T cell repertoires in COVID-19. At the level of the study: Collection of acute and convalescent COVID-19 samples took place in the United States, Italy and Spain.

Repertoires were generated with immunoSEQ multiplex PCR, while TCRdb's copy carries only in-frame clones and drops some. The table records roughly 120,000 clones, 87% of them present only once. CDR3 length: 13 residues. Trimming cost V 3 bases and J 4 bases, with 9 bases left between them. From germline, CDR1 is SQVTM and CDR2 ANQGSEA. Sequencing was done on a sample of peripheral blood. The receptor was derived from a human donor in a cohort sampled during active COVID-19. The genes are TRBV29-1 and TRBJ2-2; D remains ambiguous. The CDR3: CSVDPTSTGELFF. The CDR3 bases are TGCAGCGTTGATCCTACTTCCACCGGGGAGCTGTTTTTT.